This TCR beta chain was captured by sequencing in a study of shared clonotypes between healthy human individuals. General study results and limits: Memory subsets generally showed smaller estimated richness than naive subsets did.

The authors distributed each subset's genomic DNA evenly over several immunoSEQ plates. TCRdb keeps only in-frame clones here, not all; method: immunoSEQ multiplex PCR. The sample includes around 2.1 million clones, approximately 94% of them seen just once. Germline-derived CDR1 and CDR2 are SEHNR and FQNEAQ (reference sequence). The CDR3 extends over 14 amino acids. V gave up 5 bases and J gave up 0 bases, with 7 bases separating them. Naive CD8 populations comprised CD45RO-negative cells positively selected for CCR7, excluding terminally differentiated effector memory CD45RA+ cells. The donor population consisted of healthy HIV-negative adults with no recent acute infections or vaccinations. In regard to this clone: Its cognate antigen is unknown.

The receptor comes from a man younger than 30 in good health. Some clones in this sample may be carry-over from other donors' samples. This rearrangement joins TRBV7-9 to TRBJ2-2; D remains unclear. Sequencing used naive CD8+ T cells from PBMCs. The CDR3 nucleotides read TGTGCCAGCAGCCACCTCTCGAACACCGGGGAGCTGTTTTTT. Its protein product is CASSHLSNTGELFF.